The 20 T cell receptor beta chains given below trace back to one sample, sequenced in a study of CXCR3-negative and CXCR3-positive naive CD8 T cells. No antigen is known for these receptors. Study results and limitations: CXCR3-positive naive cells carried more hydrophobic TRB CDR3s than CXCR3-negative ones.

Each TRB cDNA library was prepared by 5' RACE (with UMI labels). TCRdb reprocessed the 5' RACE reads and keeps a single row for each CDR3 protein, giving no DNA. This listing includes about 60,000 distinct CDR3 sequences. Sequenced input: naive CXCR3+ CD8+ T cells from blood. Subset: CD45RO-CCR7+CD27+CD95- naive CD8+ T cells expressing CXCR3 (TNR3+). These receptor sequences come from a human donor in good health. Some clones in this sample may be carry-over from other donors' samples.

J is TRBJ2-3 and V is TRBV12-3 or TRBV12-4; TCRdb selects TRBD1, and the lack of DNA leaves this call unchecked. The CDR3 has 15 residues. The CDR3 region is CASSFRQGAADTQYF.

The chain is built from TRBV4-2 and TRBJ1-1. The CDR3 extends over 15 amino acids. From germline, CDR1 is LGHNA and CDR2 YNFKEQ. CDR3: CASSQRPSRDTEAFF.

The chain couples TRBV6-5 to TRBJ2-1. Germline assignment: CDR1 MNHEY and CDR2 SVGAGI. The CDR3 sequence is 12 residues long. CDR3 sequence reads: CASSYAASEQFF.

V usage is TRBV6-5 and J usage is TRBJ2-1; absent DNA, TCRdb's TRBD1 call cannot be checked. The CDR3 spans 16 residues. Germline V lookup: CDR1 MNHEY, CDR2 SVGAGI. CDR3 sequence reads: CASSYSFGGGDNEQFF.

V and J are TRBV7-6 and TRBJ2-3; the D gene TCRdb calls, TRBD1, cannot be checked with no DNA. CDR1 is SGHVS, CDR2 FNYEAQ, per germline. This CDR3 has 15 residues. The CDR3 loop is CASSLPGQSTDTQYF.

The V gene is TRBV28, the J gene TRBJ1-5; TCRdb proposes TRBD1, but this gene call is untestable without DNA. The CDR3 runs to 14 residues. Germline-derived CDR1 and CDR2 are MDHEN and SYDVKM. Here the CDR3 reads CASSTGTFNQPQHF. Supplemented by reference TRBV28 and TRBJ1-5, the full variable domain reads DVKVTQSSRYLVKRTGEKVFLECVQDMDHENMFWYRQDPGLGLRLIYFSYDVKMKEKGDIPEGYSVSREKKERFSLILESASTNQTSMYLCASSTGTFNQPQHFGDGTRLSIL.

V and J are TRBV2 and TRBJ2-1. Looked up from germline, CDR1 is SNHLY and CDR2 is FYNNEI. This CDR3 spans 15 amino acids. The CDR3 spells CASSGSGRAYNEQFF.

This chain links TRBV10-3 with TRBJ2-2. The CDR3 runs 16 residues. The germline V gene has CDR1 ENHRY and CDR2 SYGVKD. The CDR3 loop reads CAIRIQGFPNTEELFF.

The chain uses TRBV14 and TRBJ2-7. The CDR3 is 14 residues long. Per the germline V gene, CDR1 is SGHDN and CDR2 is FVKESK. CDR3 residues: CASSPDLHTYEQYF.

The chain joins TRBV6-6 to TRBJ1-1; without DNA, the TCRdb call of TRBD1 cannot be checked. Germline CDR1 and CDR2: MNHNY and SVGAGI (reference sequence). CDR3 length equals 14 residues. The CDR3 loop reads CASILAELSAEAFF.

The chain couples TRBV7-3 to TRBJ2-5; no DNA is available, so the TRBD2 call from TCRdb remains unchecked. This CDR3 is 15 amino acids long. The germline V gene encodes CDR1 SGHTA and CDR2 FQGTGA. CDR3 sequence reads: CASSLNAGGGETQYF.

The V gene is TRBV28, the J gene TRBJ2-7; without DNA, the TCRdb call of TRBD2 cannot be checked. This CDR3 is 14 amino acids long. Germline V gives CDR1 MDHEN, CDR2 SYDVKM. CDR3 sequence: CASLPEGHSYEQYF.

The chain joins TRBV27 to TRBJ2-1; TCRdb's D call of TRBD1 is untestable without DNA. The CDR3 contains 15 residues. CDR1 MNHEY and CDR2 SMNVEV come from the germline V gene (reference sequence). CDR3 sequence: CASSSQGAAYNEQFF.

The rearrangement links TRBV29-1 to TRBJ1-2; TCRdb selects TRBD1, and the lack of DNA leaves this call unchecked. Germline-derived CDR1 and CDR2 are SQVTM and ANQGSEA. The CDR3 length is 13 residues. CDR3 amino acids: CSARDSENYGYTF. The complete variable domain, with remaining parts taken from reference TRBV29-1 and TRBJ1-2, reads SAVISQKPSRDICQRGTSLTIQCQVDSQVTMMFWYRQQPGQSLTLIATANQGSEATYESGFVIDKFPISRPNLTFSTLTVSNMSPEDSSIYLCSARDSENYGYTFGSGTRLTVV.

J is TRBJ2-2 and V is TRBV6-2 or TRBV6-3. The CDR3 contains 13 residues. Germline V lookup: CDR1 MNHEY, CDR2 SVGEGT. CDR3 region: CASSYARTGELFF.

The V call is TRBV29-1, the J call TRBJ1-1; TCRdb's D call, TRBD1, is unchecked because there is no DNA. CDR3 length: 14 residues. Germline V lookup: CDR1 SQVTM, CDR2 ANQGSEA. The CDR3 spells CSGLGDLLGTEAFF.

The CDR3: CASRTGTGYDNEQFF. The chain couples TRBV6-5 to TRBJ2-1; the TCRdb D gene call, TRBD1, has no DNA to confirm it. Germline-derived CDR1 and CDR2 are MNHEY and SVGAGI. The CDR3 spans 15 residues.

The chain links TRBV12-3 or TRBV12-4 to TRBJ1-1. The CDR3 length is 12 residues. The CDR3 here is CASTYLGTEAFF.

This rearrangement joins TRBV6-2 or TRBV6-3 to TRBJ2-1; TCRdb outputs TRBD1, but without DNA this stays unchecked. Per germline, CDR1 MNHEY and CDR2 SVGEGT. The length of the CDR3 is 15 residues. CDR3 sequence: CASTQGDYFYNEQFF.

V and J are TRBV7-6 and TRBJ1-1; the TCRdb call, TRBD1, lacks DNA for checking. This CDR3 comprises 17 residues. The germline gives CDR1 SGHVS, CDR2 FNYEAQ. The CDR3 is CASSPRPGLGKNTEAFF.